The rows below give T cell receptor beta chains drawn from one sample of a study of shared clonotypes between healthy human individuals. The assay was immunoSEQ multiplex PCR, and TCRdb's table has in-frame clones only and misses some. This table has nearly 1 million clones, over 60% appearing once. The sequenced sample consisted of memory CD4+ T cells sorted from blood. Source of these receptors: a man in his late teens or twenties in good health. The CDR3 runs from the conserved cysteine through the conserved F or W. A D gene is named only where the DNA matches it firmly. Expanded clones are given a class, and other clones once, few, many or no size at all.

v_call: TRBV29-1; j_call: TRBJ1-1; d_call: .; clone_size: .; cdr3_nt: TGCAGCGGACAAGGGGGCACTGAAGCTTTCTTT; cdr3_aa: CSGQGGTEAFF
v_call: TRBV7-9; j_call: TRBJ2-7; d_call: .; clone_size: many; cdr3_nt: TGTGCCAGCAGCTTAAATCAGGCCTACGAGCAGTACTTC; cdr3_aa: CASSLNQAYEQYF
v_call: TRBV19; j_call: TRBJ2-5; d_call: TRBD1; clone_size: .; cdr3_nt: TGTGCCAGTAGTGCCAGACAGGGCGAGGAGACCCAGTACTTC; cdr3_aa: CASSARQGEETQYF
v_call: TRBV29-1; j_call: TRBJ1-6; d_call: .; clone_size: .; cdr3_nt: TGCAGCGTTGGGACAGAGTTGGATTCACCCCTCCACTTT; cdr3_aa: CSVGTELDSPLHF
v_call: TRBV14; j_call: TRBJ1-6; d_call: TRBD1; clone_size: few; cdr3_nt: TGTGCCAGCAGTCGCGACAGGGGCGGGGGTTCACCCCTCCACTTT; cdr3_aa: CASSRDRGGGSPLHF
v_call: TRBV6-6; j_call: TRBJ2-7; d_call: TRBD2; clone_size: .; cdr3_nt: TGTGCCAGCAGTTACTCCGGGACTAGGAACGAGCAGTACTTC; cdr3_aa: CASSYSGTRNEQYF
v_call: TRBV6-6; j_call: TRBJ2-3; d_call: .; clone_size: .; cdr3_nt: TGTGCCAGCTCCTTCGGTAGCAGCACAGATACGCAGTATTTT; cdr3_aa: CASSFGSSTDTQYF
v_call: TRBV19; j_call: TRBJ2-7; d_call: TRBD1; clone_size: .; cdr3_nt: TGTGCCAGTACCGTGACAGGGGGGGACGAGCAGTACTTC; cdr3_aa: CASTVTGGDEQYF
v_call: TRBV18; j_call: TRBJ2-7; d_call: .; clone_size: .; cdr3_nt: TGTGCCAGCTCACCAGAAGGAGGGCTCTACGAGCAGTACTTC; cdr3_aa: CASSPEGGLYEQYF
v_call: TRBV11-2; j_call: TRBJ1-1; d_call: .; clone_size: .; cdr3_nt: TGTGCCAGCAGTCTCCTGAGGAACACTGAAGCTTTCTTT; cdr3_aa: CASSLLRNTEAFF
v_call: TRBV9; j_call: TRBJ2-2; d_call: .; clone_size: many; cdr3_nt: TGTGCCAGCAGCGTAGACCTCTGGTCCGGGGAGCTGTTTTTT; cdr3_aa: CASSVDLWSGELFF
v_call: TRBV2; j_call: TRBJ2-7; d_call: TRBD1; clone_size: .; cdr3_nt: TGTGCCAGCAGTGAACAGGGGGCGGGCGAGCAGTACTTC; cdr3_aa: CASSEQGAGEQYF
v_call: TRBV5-4; j_call: TRBJ1-1; d_call: TRBD1; clone_size: .; cdr3_nt: TGTGCCAGCAGCCCCCGTGGGGGACAGACGAACACTGAAGCTTTCTTT; cdr3_aa: CASSPRGGQTNTEAFF
v_call: TRBV5-4; j_call: TRBJ2-3; d_call: TRBD2; clone_size: few; cdr3_nt: TGTGCCAGCAGCTTGGGGACTAGCGGAACAGATACGCAGTATTTT; cdr3_aa: CASSLGTSGTDTQYF
v_call: TRBV19; j_call: TRBJ1-3; d_call: .; clone_size: .; cdr3_nt: TGTGCCAGTAGTATCTTCGCCAGGGTCGGTGGAAACACCATATATTTT; cdr3_aa: CASSIFARVGGNTIYF
v_call: TRBV9; j_call: TRBJ2-1; d_call: .; clone_size: .; cdr3_nt: TGTGCCAGCAGCGTAGGACAGAATGAGCAGTTCTTC; cdr3_aa: CASSVGQNEQFF
v_call: TRBV19; j_call: TRBJ1-5; d_call: .; clone_size: few; cdr3_nt: TGTGCCAGTACTACAACAGGGTGGGAGCCCCAGCATTTT; cdr3_aa: CASTTTGWEPQHF
v_call: TRBV2; j_call: TRBJ1-4; d_call: .; clone_size: .; cdr3_nt: TGTGCCAGCAGTGTCCCGGCTAAGGGGGCAACTAATGAAAAACTGTTTTTT; cdr3_aa: CASSVPAKGATNEKLFF
v_call: TRBV5-1; j_call: TRBJ2-5; d_call: .; clone_size: .; cdr3_nt: TGCGCCAGCAGCTTGCGAGAGGCGGAGACCCAGTACTTC; cdr3_aa: CASSLREAETQYF
v_call: TRBV18; j_call: TRBJ2-7; d_call: TRBD1; clone_size: .; cdr3_nt: TGTGCCAGCTCACGATCCCGGACAGGGGTTCCGGAGGAGCAGTACTTC; cdr3_aa: CASSRSRTGVPEEQYF
v_call: TRBV11-2; j_call: TRBJ2-3; d_call: .; clone_size: .; cdr3_nt: TGTGCCAGCAGCTTAAGGACTTCAGGGTTCACAGATACGCAGTATTTT; cdr3_aa: CASSLRTSGFTDTQYF
v_call: TRBV30; j_call: TRBJ1-4; d_call: TRBD1; clone_size: .; cdr3_nt: TGTGCCTGGAGTTTCACCTTCGACAGGGGAGGAGGAGCTAATGAAAAACTGTTTTTT; cdr3_aa: CAWSFTFDRGGGANEKLFF
v_call: TRBV18; j_call: TRBJ2-7; d_call: TRBD1; clone_size: .; cdr3_nt: TGTGCCAGCTCACCCTACGGAGGACAGGGTGACGAGCAGTACTTC; cdr3_aa: CASSPYGGQGDEQYF
v_call: TRBV30; j_call: TRBJ1-2; d_call: .; clone_size: few; cdr3_nt: TGTGCCTGGAGTGTAGGGGGTGGCTACACCTTC; cdr3_aa: CAWSVGGGYTF
v_call: TRBV2; j_call: TRBJ2-1; d_call: TRBD1; clone_size: .; cdr3_nt: TGTGCCAGCAGCGTCGACAGGGGGGGGGCCCTCTTC; cdr3_aa: CASSVDRGGALF
v_call: TRBV5-4; j_call: TRBJ2-3; d_call: .; clone_size: few; cdr3_nt: TGTGCCAGCAGCTATGGATCGGCTAGCACAGATACGCAGTATTTT; cdr3_aa: CASSYGSASTDTQYF
v_call: TRBV7-2; j_call: TRBJ1-1; d_call: TRBD1; clone_size: .; cdr3_nt: TGTGCCAGCAGCTCCCGAGACAGGGTCACTGAAGCTTTCTTT; cdr3_aa: CASSSRDRVTEAFF
v_call: TRBV6-5; j_call: TRBJ2-7; d_call: .; clone_size: .; cdr3_nt: TGTGCCAGCAGGACCCAAGAAACCTACGAGCAGTACTTC; cdr3_aa: CASRTQETYEQYF
v_call: TRBV2; j_call: TRBJ1-4; d_call: TRBD1; clone_size: .; cdr3_nt: TGTGCCAGCAGGTGGACAGGGGTACCTAATGAAAAACTGTTTTTT; cdr3_aa: CASRWTGVPNEKLFF
v_call: TRBV2; j_call: TRBJ1-5; d_call: .; clone_size: few; cdr3_nt: TGTGCCAGCGGGGCACAGAGTAGCAATCAGCCCCAGCATTTT; cdr3_aa: CASGAQSSNQPQHF
v_call: TRBV9; j_call: TRBJ1-5; d_call: TRBD1; clone_size: .; cdr3_nt: TGTGCCAGCAGCCCCCGACAGGGTTCTCAGCCCCAGCATTTT; cdr3_aa: CASSPRQGSQPQHF
v_call: TRBV11-3; j_call: TRBJ2-5; d_call: TRBD2; clone_size: few; cdr3_nt: TGTGCCAGCAGCCCCGGGACTAGCGGGGGGCCGGAGACCCAGTACTTC; cdr3_aa: CASSPGTSGGPETQYF
v_call: TRBV20-1; j_call: TRBJ2-7; d_call: TRBD2; clone_size: .; cdr3_nt: TGCAGTGCTCGGGGGGGTTACGAGCAGTACTTC; cdr3_aa: CSARGGYEQYF
v_call: TRBV6-6; j_call: TRBJ2-7; d_call: .; clone_size: once; cdr3_nt: TGTGCCAGCAGTTACTCACCAGCACTCCCCTACGAGCAGTACTTC; cdr3_aa: CASSYSPALPYEQYF
v_call: TRBV30; j_call: TRBJ2-2; d_call: .; clone_size: .; cdr3_nt: TGTGCCTGGAGGGGAATCGCCGTCTCTGGGCGGAGGGGGAGAGACACCGGGGAGCTGTTTTTT; cdr3_aa: CAWRGIAVSGRRGRDTGELFF
v_call: TRBV6-4; j_call: TRBJ2-7; d_call: .; clone_size: .; cdr3_nt: TGTGCCAGCAGTGCAGTCTACGAGCAGTACTTC; cdr3_aa: CASSAVYEQYF
v_call: TRBV6-6; j_call: TRBJ1-5; d_call: .; clone_size: few; cdr3_nt: TGTGCCAGCATTTCCGGTACTTGGCAGCCCCAGCATTTT; cdr3_aa: CASISGTWQPQHF
v_call: TRBV7-2; j_call: TRBJ2-1; d_call: TRBD2; clone_size: .; cdr3_nt: TGTGCCAGCAGCTTAATGGTAGCGGGAACGGGTGAGCAGTTCTTC; cdr3_aa: CASSLMVAGTGEQFF
v_call: TRBV11-3; j_call: TRBJ2-1; d_call: TRBD1; clone_size: once; cdr3_nt: TGTGCCAGCAGCACGGGACAGGGTAATGAGCAGTTCTTC; cdr3_aa: CASSTGQGNEQFF
v_call: TRBV7-2; j_call: TRBJ2-5; d_call: TRBD2; clone_size: .; cdr3_nt: TGTGCCAGCAGCATACCGACTAGCGGGGGGCCCCAGTACTTC; cdr3_aa: CASSIPTSGGPQYF
v_call: TRBV4-3; j_call: TRBJ2-2; d_call: .; clone_size: .; cdr3_nt: TGCGCCAGCAGCCAAGAGGGGGGACAGATGAACACCGGGGAGCTGTTTTTT; cdr3_aa: CASSQEGGQMNTGELFF
v_call: TRBV28; j_call: TRBJ2-7; d_call: TRBD2; clone_size: .; cdr3_nt: TGTGCCAGCAGTTCCAGCGGGGGGTTGTGGGAGCAGTACTTC; cdr3_aa: CASSSSGGLWEQYF
v_call: TRBV15; j_call: TRBJ2-3; d_call: .; clone_size: .; cdr3_nt: TGTGCCACCAGCAGAACTAGCACCTACACAGATACGCAGTATTTT; cdr3_aa: CATSRTSTYTDTQYF
v_call: TRBV12-5; j_call: TRBJ2-2; d_call: .; clone_size: .; cdr3_nt: TGTGCTAGTGGTTTGAGGACACTAAACACCGGGGAGCTGTTTTTT; cdr3_aa: CASGLRTLNTGELFF
v_call: TRBV9; j_call: TRBJ2-2; d_call: .; clone_size: .; cdr3_nt: TGTGCCAGCAGCGAGCTGGGACGTACGAACACCGGGGAGCTGTTTTTT; cdr3_aa: CASSELGRTNTGELFF
v_call: TRBV10-3; j_call: TRBJ1-2; d_call: .; clone_size: .; cdr3_nt: TGTGCCATCAGGTCACGGGACACGTCGAGTGGCTACACCTTC; cdr3_aa: CAIRSRDTSSGYTF
v_call: TRBV11-3; j_call: TRBJ2-5; d_call: .; clone_size: once; cdr3_nt: TGTGCCAGCAGCTTCGAGTACCAAGAGACCCAGTACTTC; cdr3_aa: CASSFEYQETQYF
v_call: TRBV28; j_call: TRBJ1-2; d_call: .; clone_size: few; cdr3_nt: TGTGCCAGCAGTTTGCTGCATGATGGCTACACCTTC; cdr3_aa: CASSLLHDGYTF
v_call: TRBV6-5; j_call: TRBJ2-7; d_call: .; clone_size: few; cdr3_nt: TGTGCCAGCTCTGCAGGCCGTTTCTCCTACGAGCAGTACTTC; cdr3_aa: CASSAGRFSYEQYF
v_call: TRBV2; j_call: TRBJ1-6; d_call: .; clone_size: few; cdr3_nt: TGTGCCAGCAGGGAGGGGTATCGGAGTTCACCCCTCCACTTT; cdr3_aa: CASREGYRSSPLHF
v_call: TRBV2; j_call: TRBJ1-1; d_call: .; clone_size: few; cdr3_nt: TGTGCCAGCAGTCAGAGGTGGGAGGCTTTCTTT; cdr3_aa: CASSQRWEAFF
v_call: TRBV14; j_call: TRBJ2-5; d_call: TRBD1; clone_size: .; cdr3_nt: TGTGCCAGCAGCCAACGATTCGACAGGGGGCAAGAGACCCAGTACTTC; cdr3_aa: CASSQRFDRGQETQYF